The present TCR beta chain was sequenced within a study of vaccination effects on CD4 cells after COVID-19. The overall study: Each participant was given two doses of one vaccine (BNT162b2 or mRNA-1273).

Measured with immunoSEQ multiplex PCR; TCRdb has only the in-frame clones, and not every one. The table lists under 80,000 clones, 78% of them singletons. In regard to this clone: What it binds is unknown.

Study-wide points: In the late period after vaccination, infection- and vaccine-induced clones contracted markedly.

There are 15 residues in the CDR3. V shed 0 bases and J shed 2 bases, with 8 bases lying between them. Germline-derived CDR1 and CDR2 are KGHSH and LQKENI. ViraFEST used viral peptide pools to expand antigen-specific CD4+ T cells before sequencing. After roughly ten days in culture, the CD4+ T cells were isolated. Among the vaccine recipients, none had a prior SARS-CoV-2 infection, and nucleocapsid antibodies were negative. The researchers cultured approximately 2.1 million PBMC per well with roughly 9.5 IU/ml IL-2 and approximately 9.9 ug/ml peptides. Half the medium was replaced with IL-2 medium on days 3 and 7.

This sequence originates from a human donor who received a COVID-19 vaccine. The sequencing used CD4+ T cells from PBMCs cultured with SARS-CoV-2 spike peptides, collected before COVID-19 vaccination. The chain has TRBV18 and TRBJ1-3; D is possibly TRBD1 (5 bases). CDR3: CASSPPSGAGNTIYF. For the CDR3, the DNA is TGTGCCAGCTCACCACCTTCGGGGGCTGGAAACACCATATATTTT. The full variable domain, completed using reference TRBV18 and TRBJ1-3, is NAGVMQNPRHLVRRRGQEARLRCSPMKGHSHVYWYRQLPEEGLKFMVYLQKENIIDESGMPKERFSAEFPKEGPSILRIQQVVRGDSAAYFCASSPPSGAGNTIYFGEGSWLTVV.